This entry features one T cell receptor (beta chain) sequence. Aged about 6 to 100, donors were systemically healthy Caucasians from Russia. Each donor's blood draw was roughly 10 milliliters of peripheral blood. A second PCR of 7 to 11 cycles used a sample-barcoded 5' primer and a J-beta primer mix. TCRdb called the 5' RACE reads again in MiXCR, with one record for every CDR3 protein. Among 910,000 or so distinct CDR3 sequences listed, 51% were seen once. This sample is drawn from a study of blood T cells in healthy people across ages. The CDR3 runs 15 residues. CDR1 is MNHEY, CDR2 SVGAGI, per germline. V trimming: 6 bases; J trimming: 6 bases; junction bases outside the gene matches: 6.

The source of this sequence is a woman aged 55-70 years in good health. Sequences were obtained from blood. The V and J genes are TRBV6-5 and TRBJ2-1; 12 nucleotides match TRBD1. Written as DNA, the CDR3 is TGTGCCAGCAGCCCGGGGGACAGGGGGCTCAATGAGCAGTTCTTC. Amino acids: CASSPGDRGLNEQFF.